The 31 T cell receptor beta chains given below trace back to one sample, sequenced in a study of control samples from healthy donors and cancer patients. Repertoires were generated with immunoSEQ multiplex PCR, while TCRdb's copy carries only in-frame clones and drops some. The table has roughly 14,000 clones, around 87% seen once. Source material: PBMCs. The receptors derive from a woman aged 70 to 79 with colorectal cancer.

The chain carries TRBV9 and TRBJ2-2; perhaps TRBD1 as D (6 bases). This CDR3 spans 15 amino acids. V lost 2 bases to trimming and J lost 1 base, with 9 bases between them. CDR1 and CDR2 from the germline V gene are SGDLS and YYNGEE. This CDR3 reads CASSVLQGNTGELFF. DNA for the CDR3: TGTGCCAGCAGCGTCCTACAGGGGAACACCGGGGAGCTGTTTTTT.

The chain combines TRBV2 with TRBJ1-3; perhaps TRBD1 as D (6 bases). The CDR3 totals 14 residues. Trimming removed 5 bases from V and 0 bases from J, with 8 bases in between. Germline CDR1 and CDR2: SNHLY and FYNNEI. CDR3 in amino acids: CASSQGISGNTIYF. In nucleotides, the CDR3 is TGTGCCAGCAGTCAGGGGATCTCTGGAAACACCATATATTTT.

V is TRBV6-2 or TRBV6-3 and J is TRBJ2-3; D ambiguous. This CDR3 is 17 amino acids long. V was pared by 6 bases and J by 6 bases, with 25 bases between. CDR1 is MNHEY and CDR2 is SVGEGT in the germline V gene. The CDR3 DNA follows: TGTGCCAGCAGCCCCCCCGAGTGGGAAAGAGTGGATGATACGCAGTATTTT. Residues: CASSPPEWERVDDTQYF.

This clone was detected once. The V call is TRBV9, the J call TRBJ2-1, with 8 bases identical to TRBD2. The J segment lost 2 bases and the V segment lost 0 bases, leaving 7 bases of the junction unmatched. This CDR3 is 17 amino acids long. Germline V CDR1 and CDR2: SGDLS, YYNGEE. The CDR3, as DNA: TGTGCCAGCAGCGTAGGTACAGGACTAGCTGCCTACAATGAGCAGTTCTTC. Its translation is CASSVGTGLAAYNEQFF.

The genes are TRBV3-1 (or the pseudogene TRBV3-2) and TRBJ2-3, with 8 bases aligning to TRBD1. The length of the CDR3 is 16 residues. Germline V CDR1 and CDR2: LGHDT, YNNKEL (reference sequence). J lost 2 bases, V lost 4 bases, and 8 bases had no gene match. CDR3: CASSRLRTGYTDTQYF. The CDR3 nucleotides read TGTGCCAGCAGCCGTCTTAGGACAGGGTACACAGATACGCAGTATTTT.

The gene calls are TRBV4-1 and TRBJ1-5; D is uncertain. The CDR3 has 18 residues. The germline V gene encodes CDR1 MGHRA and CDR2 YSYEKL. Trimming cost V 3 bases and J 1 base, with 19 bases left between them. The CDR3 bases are TGCGCCAGCAGCCAGGCTGGACTAGGCCTGGGGAGCAATCAGCCCCAGCATTTT. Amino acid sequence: CASSQAGLGLGSNQPQHF.

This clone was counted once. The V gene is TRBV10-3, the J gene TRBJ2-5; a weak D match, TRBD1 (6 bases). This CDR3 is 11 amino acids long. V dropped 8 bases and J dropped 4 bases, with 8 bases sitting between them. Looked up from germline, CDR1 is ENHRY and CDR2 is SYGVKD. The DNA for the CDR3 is TGTGCCATCGGGGGCGGAGAGACCCAGTACTTC. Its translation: CAIGGGETQYF.

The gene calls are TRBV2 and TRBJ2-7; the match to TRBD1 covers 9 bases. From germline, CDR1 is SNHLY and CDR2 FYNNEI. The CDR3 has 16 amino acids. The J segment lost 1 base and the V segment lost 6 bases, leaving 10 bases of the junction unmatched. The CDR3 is CASRRPGQGLSYEQYF. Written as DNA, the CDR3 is TGTGCCAGCAGGCGACCGGGACAGGGTTTATCCTACGAGCAGTACTTC.

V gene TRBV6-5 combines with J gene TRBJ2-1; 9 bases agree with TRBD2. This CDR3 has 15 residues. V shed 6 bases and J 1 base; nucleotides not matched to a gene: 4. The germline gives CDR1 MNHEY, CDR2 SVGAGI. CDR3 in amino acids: CASSDAGGSYNEQFF. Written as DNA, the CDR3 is TGTGCCAGCAGCGACGCGGGGGGGTCCTACAATGAGCAGTTCTTC.

CDR3 sequence (DNA): TGTGCCAGCAGCTTACAGACCGAGGGCACCGGGGAGCTGTTTTTT. Its translation is CASSLQTEGTGELFF. This chain connects TRBV7-2 to TRBJ2-2, with D perhaps matching TRBD2 (5 bases). The CDR3 totals 15 residues. The V gene lost 2 bases and the J gene lost 4 bases, with 11 bases spanning the gap. Germline values: CDR1 SGHTA, CDR2 FQGNSA.

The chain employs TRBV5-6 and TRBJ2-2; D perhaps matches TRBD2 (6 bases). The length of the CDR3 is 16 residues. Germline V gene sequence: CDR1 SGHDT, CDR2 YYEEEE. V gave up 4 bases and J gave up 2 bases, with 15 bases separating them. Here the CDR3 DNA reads TGTGCCAGCAGCGCACCGGGACTGATTAACACCGGGGAGCTGTTTTTT. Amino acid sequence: CASSAPGLINTGELFF.

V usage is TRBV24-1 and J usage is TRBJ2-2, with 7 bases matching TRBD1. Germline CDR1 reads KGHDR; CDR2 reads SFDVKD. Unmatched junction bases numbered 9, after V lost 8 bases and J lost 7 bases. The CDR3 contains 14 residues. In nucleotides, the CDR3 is TGTGCCACCATGGAGACAGGGAGAGGCGGGGAGCTGTTTTTT. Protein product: CATMETGRGGELFF.

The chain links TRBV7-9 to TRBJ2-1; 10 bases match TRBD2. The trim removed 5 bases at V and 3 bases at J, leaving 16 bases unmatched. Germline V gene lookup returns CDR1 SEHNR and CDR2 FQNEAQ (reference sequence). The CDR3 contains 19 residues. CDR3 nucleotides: TGTGCCAGCAGCCCCTACCCTACTAGCGGGACAAGATACTACAATGAGCAGTTCTTC. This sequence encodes CASSPYPTSGTRYYNEQFF. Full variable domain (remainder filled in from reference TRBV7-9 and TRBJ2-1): DTGVSQNPRHKITKRGQNVTFRCDPISEHNRLYWYRQTLGQGPEFLTYFQNEAQLEKSRLLSDRFSAERPKGSFSTLEIQRTEQGDSAMYLCASSPYPTSGTRYYNEQFFGPGTRLTVL.

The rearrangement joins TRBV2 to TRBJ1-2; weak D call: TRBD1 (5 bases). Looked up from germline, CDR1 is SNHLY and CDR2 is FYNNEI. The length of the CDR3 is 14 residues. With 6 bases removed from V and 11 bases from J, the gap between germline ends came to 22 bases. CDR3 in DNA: TGTGCCAGCAGCCGAGGGGCCGGGGGAATAAGGTACACCTTC. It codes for CASSRGAGGIRYTF.

CDR3 residues: CAWRWGGDNSPLHF. DNA of the CDR3: TGTGCCTGGAGATGGGGAGGGGATAATTCACCCCTCCACTTT. The chain employs TRBV30 and TRBJ1-6; the D gene is possibly TRBD1 (5 bases). Germline V gene sequence: CDR1 GTSNPN, CDR2 SVGIG (reference sequence). The length of the CDR3 is 14 residues. The V and J ends lost 3 bases and 5 bases respectively, with 11 bases between them. Looking up the rest from reference TRBV30 and TRBJ1-6 gives the full variable domain: SQTIHQWPATLVQPVGSPLSLECTVEGTSNPNLYWYRQAAGRGLQLLFYSVGIGQISSEVPQNLSASRPQDRQFILSSKKLLLSDSGFYLCAWRWGGDNSPLHFGNGTRLTVT.

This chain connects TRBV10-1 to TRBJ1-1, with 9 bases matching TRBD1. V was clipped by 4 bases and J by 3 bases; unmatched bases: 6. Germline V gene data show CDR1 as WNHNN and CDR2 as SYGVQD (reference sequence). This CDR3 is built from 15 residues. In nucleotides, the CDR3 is TGCGCCAGCAGTGTTAGGGACAGGGACGACACTGAAGCTTTCTTT. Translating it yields CASSVRDRDDTEAFF.

CDR3 nucleotides: TGTGCCAGTAGCCGGACTAGCGGGAGCCACAATGAGCAGTTCTTC. This gives the protein CASSRTSGSHNEQFF. The chain carries TRBV19 and TRBJ2-1, with 13 bases that match TRBD2. The CDR3 length is 15 residues. V dropped 6 bases and J dropped 5; count of bases not matched to a gene: 4. The germline gives CDR1 LNHDA, CDR2 SQIVND (reference sequence). Using reference TRBV19 and TRBJ2-1 for the parts outside the CDR3, the full variable domain is DGGITQSPKYLFRKEGQNVTLSCEQNLNHDAMYWYRQDPGQGLRLIYYSQIVNDFQKGDIAEGYSVSREKKESFPLTVTSAQKNPTAFYLCASSRTSGSHNEQFFGPGTRLTVL.

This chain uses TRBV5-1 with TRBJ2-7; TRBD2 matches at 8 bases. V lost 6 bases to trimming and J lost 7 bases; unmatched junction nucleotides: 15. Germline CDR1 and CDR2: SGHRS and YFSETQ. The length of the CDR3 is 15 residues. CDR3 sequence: CASIEPGGAPGEQYF. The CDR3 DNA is TGCGCCAGCATTGAGCCCGGGGGGGCGCCTGGGGAGCAGTACTTC.

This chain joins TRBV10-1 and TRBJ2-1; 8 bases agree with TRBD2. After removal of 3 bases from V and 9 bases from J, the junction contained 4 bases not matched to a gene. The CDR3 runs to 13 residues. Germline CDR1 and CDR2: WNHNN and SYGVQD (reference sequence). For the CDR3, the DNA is TGCGCCAGCAGTGAATCAGCGGGAGTTGAGCAGTTCTTC. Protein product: CASSESAGVEQFF.

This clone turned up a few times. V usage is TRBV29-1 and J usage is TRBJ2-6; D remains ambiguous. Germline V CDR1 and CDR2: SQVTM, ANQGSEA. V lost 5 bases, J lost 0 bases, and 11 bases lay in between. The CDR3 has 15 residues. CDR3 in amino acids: CSVQTANSGANVLTF. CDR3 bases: TGCAGCGTTCAAACAGCTAACTCTGGGGCCAACGTCCTGACTTTC.

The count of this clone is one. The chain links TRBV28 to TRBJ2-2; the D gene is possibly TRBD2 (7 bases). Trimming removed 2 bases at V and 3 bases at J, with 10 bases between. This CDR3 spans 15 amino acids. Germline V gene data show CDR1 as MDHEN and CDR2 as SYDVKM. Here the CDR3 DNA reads TGTGCCAGCAGTTTAACGGGGGGCCACACCGGGGAGCTGTTTTTT. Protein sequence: CASSLTGGHTGELFF.

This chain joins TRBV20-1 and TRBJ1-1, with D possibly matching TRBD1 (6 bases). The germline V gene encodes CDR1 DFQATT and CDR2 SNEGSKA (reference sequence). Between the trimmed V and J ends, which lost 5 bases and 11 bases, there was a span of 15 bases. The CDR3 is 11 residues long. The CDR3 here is CSAPRAGAAFF. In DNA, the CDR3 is TGCAGTGCTCCCCGGGCAGGGGCGGCTTTCTTT.

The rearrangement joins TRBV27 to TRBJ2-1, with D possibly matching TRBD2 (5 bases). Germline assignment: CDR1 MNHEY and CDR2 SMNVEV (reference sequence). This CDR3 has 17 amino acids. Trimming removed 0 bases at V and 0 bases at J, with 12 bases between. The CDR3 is CASSLSIFAGSYNEQFF. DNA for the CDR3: TGTGCCAGCAGTTTATCGATTTTCGCGGGCTCCTACAATGAGCAGTTCTTC.

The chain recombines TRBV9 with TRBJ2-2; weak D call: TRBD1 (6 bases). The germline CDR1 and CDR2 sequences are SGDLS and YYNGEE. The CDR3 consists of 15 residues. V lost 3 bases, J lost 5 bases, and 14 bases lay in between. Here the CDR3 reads CASSGNAGTTGELFF. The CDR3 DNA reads TGTGCCAGCAGCGGGAACGCCGGGACAACCGGGGAGCTGTTTTTT.

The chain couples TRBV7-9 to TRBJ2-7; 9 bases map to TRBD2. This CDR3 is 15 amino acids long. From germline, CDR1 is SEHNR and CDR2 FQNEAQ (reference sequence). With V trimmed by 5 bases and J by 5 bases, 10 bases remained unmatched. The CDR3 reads CASSPFAGGPNEQYF. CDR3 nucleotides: TGTGCCAGCAGCCCCTTCGCGGGAGGGCCGAACGAGCAGTACTTC. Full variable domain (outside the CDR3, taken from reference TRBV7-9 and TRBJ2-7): DTGVSQNPRHKITKRGQNVTFRCDPISEHNRLYWYRQTLGQGPEFLTYFQNEAQLEKSRLLSDRFSAERPKGSFSTLEIQRTEQGDSAMYLCASSPFAGGPNEQYFGPGTRLTVT.

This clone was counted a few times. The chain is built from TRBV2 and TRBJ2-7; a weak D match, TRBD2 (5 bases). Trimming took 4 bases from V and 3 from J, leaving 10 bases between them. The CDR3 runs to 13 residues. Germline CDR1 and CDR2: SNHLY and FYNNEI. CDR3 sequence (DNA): TGTGCCAGCAGTGGGGTAGGGAGCTACGAGCAGTACTTC. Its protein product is CASSGVGSYEQYF.

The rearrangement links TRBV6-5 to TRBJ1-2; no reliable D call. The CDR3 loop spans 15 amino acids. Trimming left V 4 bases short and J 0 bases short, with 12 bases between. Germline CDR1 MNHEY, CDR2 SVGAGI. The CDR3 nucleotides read TGTGCCAGCAGTTCTTGGTCGGCAGCTAACTATGGCTACACCTTC. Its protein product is CASSSWSAANYGYTF.

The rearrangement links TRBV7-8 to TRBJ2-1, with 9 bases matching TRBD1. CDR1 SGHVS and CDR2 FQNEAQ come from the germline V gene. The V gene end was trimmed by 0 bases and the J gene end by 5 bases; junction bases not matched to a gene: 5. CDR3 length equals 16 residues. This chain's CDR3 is CASSLALGQGNNEQFF. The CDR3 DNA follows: TGTGCCAGCAGCTTAGCTTTAGGACAGGGGAACAATGAGCAGTTCTTC.

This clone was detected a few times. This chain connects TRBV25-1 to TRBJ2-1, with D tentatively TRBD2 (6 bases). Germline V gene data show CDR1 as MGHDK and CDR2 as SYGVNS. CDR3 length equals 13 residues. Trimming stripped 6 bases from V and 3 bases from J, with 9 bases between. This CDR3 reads CASSGSSYNEQFF. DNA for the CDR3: TGTGCCAGCAGCGGGAGCAGCTACAATGAGCAGTTCTTC.

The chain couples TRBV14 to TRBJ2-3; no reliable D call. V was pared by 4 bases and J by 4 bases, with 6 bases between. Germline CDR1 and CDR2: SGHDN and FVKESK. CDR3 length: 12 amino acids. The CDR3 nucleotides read TGTGCCAGCAGCCCCACTGCAGATACGCAGTATTTT. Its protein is CASSPTADTQYF.

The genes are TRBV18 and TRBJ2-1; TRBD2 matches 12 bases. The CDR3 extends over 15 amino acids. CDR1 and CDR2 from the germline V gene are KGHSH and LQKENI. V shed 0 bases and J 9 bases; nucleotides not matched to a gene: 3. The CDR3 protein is CASSPPLAGGVEQFF. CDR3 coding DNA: TGTGCCAGCTCACCACCGCTAGCGGGAGGGGTTGAGCAGTTCTTC.